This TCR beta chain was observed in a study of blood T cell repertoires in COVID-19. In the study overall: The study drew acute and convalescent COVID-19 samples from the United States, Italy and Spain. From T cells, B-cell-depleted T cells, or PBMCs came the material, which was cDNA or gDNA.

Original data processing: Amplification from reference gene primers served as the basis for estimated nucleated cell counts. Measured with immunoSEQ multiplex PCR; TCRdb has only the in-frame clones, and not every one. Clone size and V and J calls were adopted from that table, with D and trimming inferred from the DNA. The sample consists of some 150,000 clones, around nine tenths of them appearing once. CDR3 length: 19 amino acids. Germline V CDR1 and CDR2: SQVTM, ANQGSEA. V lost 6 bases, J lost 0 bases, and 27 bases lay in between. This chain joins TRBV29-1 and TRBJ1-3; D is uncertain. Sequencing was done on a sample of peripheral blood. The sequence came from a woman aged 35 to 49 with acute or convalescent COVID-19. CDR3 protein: CSVPPPGSPNKFSGNTIYF. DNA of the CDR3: TGCAGCGTCCCCCCACCGGGATCCCCCAACAAATTCTCTGGAAACACCATATATTTT.